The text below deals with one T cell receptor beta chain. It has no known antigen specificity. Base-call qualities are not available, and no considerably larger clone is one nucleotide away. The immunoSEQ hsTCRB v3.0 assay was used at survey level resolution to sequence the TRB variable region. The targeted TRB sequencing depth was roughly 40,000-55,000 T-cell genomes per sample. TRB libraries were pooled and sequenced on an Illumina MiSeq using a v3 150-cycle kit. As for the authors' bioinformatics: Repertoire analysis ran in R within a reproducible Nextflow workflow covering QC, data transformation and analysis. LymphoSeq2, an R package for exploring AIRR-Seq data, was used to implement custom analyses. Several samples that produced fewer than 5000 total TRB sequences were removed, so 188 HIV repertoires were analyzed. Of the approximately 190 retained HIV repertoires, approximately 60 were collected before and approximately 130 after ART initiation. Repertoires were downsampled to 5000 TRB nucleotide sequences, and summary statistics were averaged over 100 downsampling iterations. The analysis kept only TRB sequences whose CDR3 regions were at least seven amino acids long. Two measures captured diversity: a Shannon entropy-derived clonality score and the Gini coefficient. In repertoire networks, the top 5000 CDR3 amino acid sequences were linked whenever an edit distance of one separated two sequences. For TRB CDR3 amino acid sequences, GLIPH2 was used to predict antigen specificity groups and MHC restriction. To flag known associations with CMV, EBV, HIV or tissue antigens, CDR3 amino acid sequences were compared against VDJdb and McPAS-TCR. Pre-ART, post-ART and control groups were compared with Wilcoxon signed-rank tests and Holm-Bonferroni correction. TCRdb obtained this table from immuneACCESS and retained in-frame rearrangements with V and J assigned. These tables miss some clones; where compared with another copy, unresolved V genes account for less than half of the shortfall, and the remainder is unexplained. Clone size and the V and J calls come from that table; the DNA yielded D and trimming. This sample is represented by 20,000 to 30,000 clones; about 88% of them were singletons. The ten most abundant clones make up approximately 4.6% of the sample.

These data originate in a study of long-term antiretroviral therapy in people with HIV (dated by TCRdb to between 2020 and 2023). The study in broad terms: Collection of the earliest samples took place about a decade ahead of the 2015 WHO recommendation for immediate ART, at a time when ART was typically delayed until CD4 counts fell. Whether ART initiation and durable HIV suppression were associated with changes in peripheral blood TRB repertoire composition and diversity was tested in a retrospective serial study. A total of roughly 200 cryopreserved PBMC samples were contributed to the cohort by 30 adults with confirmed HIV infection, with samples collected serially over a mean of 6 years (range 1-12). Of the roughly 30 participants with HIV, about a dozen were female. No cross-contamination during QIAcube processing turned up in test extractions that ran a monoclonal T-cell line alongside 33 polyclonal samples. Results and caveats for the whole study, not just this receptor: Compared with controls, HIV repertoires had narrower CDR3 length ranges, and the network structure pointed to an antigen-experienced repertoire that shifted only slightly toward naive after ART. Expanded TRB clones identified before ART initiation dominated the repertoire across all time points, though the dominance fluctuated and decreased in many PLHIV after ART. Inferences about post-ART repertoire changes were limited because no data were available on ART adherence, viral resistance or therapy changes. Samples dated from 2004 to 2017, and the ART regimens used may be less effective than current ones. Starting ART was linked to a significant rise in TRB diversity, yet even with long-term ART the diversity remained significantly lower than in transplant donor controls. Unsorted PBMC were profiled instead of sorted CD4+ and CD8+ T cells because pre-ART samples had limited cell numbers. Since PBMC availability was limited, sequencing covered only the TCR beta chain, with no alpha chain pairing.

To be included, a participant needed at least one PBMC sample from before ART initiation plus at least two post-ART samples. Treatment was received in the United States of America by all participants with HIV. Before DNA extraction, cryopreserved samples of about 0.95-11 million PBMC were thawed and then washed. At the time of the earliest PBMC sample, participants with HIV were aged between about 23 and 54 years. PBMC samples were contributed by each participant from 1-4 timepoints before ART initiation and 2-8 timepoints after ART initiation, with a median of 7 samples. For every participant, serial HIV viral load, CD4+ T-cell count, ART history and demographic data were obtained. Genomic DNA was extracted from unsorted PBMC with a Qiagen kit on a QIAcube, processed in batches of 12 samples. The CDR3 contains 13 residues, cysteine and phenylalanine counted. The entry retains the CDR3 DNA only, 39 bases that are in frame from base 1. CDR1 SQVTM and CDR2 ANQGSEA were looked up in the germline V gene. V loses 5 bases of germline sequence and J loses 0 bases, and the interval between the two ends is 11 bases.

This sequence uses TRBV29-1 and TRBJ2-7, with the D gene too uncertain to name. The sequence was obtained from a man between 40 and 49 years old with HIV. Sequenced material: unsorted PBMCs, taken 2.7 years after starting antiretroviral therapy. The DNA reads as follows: TGCAGCGTTCGCGGCCCTCACTCCTACGAGCAGTACTTC. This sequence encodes CSVRGPHSYEQYF.